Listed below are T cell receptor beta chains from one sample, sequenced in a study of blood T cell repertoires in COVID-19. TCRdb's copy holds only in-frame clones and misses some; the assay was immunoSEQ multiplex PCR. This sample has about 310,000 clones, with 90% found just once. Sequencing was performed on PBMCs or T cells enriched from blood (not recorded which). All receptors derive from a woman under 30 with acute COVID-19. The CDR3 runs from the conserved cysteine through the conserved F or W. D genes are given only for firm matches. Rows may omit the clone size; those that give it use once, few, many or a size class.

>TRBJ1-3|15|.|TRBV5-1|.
CASSLTGQGRNTIYF
TGCGCCAGCAGCTTGACGGGGCAGGGGAGAAACACCATATATTTT
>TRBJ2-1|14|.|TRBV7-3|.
CASSSQAEYNEQFF
TGTGCCAGCAGCTCCCAAGCGGAATACAATGAGCAGTTCTTC
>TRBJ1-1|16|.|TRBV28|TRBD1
CASSLLGTGVNTEAFF
TGTGCCAGCAGTTTATTGGGGACAGGAGTGAACACTGAAGCTTTCTTT
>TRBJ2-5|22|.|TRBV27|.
CASSLSASRRTAVHLSQETQYF
TGTGCCAGCAGTTTATCTGCCTCCCGAAGGACAGCCGTACATCTATCCCAAGAGACCCAGTACTTC
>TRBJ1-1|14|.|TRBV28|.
CASSLIDYGAEAFF
TGTGCCAGCAGTTTAATTGACTACGGGGCTGAAGCTTTCTTT
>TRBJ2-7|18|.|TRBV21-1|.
CASSKNGQALRLRYEQYF
TGTGCCAGCAGCAAAAACGGACAGGCACTAAGACTCCGCTACGAGCAGTACTTC
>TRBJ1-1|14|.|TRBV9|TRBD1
CASSVVGQGVEAFF
TGTGCCAGCAGCGTAGTAGGACAGGGGGTCGAAGCTTTCTTT
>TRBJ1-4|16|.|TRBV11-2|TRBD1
CASSRWGRQGDEKLFF
TGTGCCAGCAGCCGCTGGGGTCGACAGGGGGATGAAAAACTGTTTTTT
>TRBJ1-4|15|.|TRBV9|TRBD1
CASSAQGAAHEKLFF
TGTGCCAGCAGCGCGCAGGGGGCTGCCCATGAAAAACTGTTTTTT
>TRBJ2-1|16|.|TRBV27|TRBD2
CASRPSSGRAGNEQFF
TGTGCCAGCAGGCCATCAAGCGGGAGGGCCGGAAATGAGCAGTTCTTC
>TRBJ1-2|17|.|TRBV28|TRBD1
CASSTQYRGQTLYGYTF
TGTGCCAGCAGTACTCAATATCGGGGACAGACCCTCTATGGCTACACCTTC
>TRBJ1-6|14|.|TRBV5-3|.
CARSLAGWNSPLHF
TGTGCCAGAAGCTTGGCGGGTTGGAATTCACCCCTCCACTTT
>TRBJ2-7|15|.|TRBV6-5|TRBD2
CASSKREGPFYEQYF
TGTGCCAGCAGCAAGCGGGAGGGGCCGTTCTACGAGCAGTACTTC
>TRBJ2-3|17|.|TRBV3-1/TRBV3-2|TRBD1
CASSQDQRTGAMDTQYF
TGTGCCAGCAGCCAAGATCAGAGAACAGGGGCTATGGATACGCAGTATTTT
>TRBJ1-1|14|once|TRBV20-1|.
CSASKAVPNTEAFF
TGCAGTGCTAGTAAGGCGGTACCCAACACTGAAGCTTTCTTT
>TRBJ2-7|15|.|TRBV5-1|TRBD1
CASSLARGTGDEQYF
TGCGCCAGCAGCTTGGCCCGAGGGACAGGGGACGAGCAGTACTTC
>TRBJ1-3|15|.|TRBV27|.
CASMSGLSSGNTIYF
TGTGCCAGCATGAGCGGGTTAAGCTCTGGAAACACCATATATTTT
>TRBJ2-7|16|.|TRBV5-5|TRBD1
CASSLARDRGYYEQYF
TGTGCCAGCAGCTTGGCCCGGGACAGGGGATACTACGAGCAGTACTTC
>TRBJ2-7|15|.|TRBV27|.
CASSTTGGGSYEQYF
TGTGCCAGCAGTACGACAGGCGGCGGGTCCTACGAGCAGTACTTC
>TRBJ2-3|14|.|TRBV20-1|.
CSASQPGRTDTQYF
TGCAGTGCTAGTCAGCCAGGGAGGACAGATACGCAGTATTTT
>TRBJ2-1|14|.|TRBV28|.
CASRSGTPYNEQFF
TGTGCCAGCAGATCCGGGACACCGTACAATGAGCAGTTCTTC
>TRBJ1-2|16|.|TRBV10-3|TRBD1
CAISDQSRTGLYGYTF
TGTGCCATCAGTGACCAATCCAGGACAGGGCTCTATGGCTACACCTTC
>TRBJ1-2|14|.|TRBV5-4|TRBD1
CASRFPGGIYGYTF
TGTGCCAGCAGGTTTCCAGGGGGAATCTATGGCTACACCTTC
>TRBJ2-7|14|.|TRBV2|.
CASSEIQGSYEQYF
TGTGCCAGCAGTGAGATCCAGGGCTCCTACGAGCAGTACTTC
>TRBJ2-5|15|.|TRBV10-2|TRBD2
CASSEFAGGPKTQYF
TGCGCCAGCAGTGAGTTCGCGGGAGGGCCGAAGACCCAGTACTTC
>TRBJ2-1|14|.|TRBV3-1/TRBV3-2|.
CASSPTGIGYEQFF
TGTGCCAGCAGCCCCACAGGTATCGGGTATGAGCAGTTCTTC
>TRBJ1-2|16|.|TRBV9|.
CASSPSSGVSNYGYTF
TGTGCCAGCAGTCCCTCTTCGGGGGTATCCAACTATGGCTACACCTTC